A selection of T cell receptor beta chains follows, all from one sample in a study of T cells in Graves' hyperthyroidism and ophthalmopathy. TCRdb independently ran MiXCR on the multiplex PCR reads; one entry per CDR3 protein. This sample has more than 500,000 distinct CDR3 sequences, with about 15% found just once. The sequencing input was blood. The source of these receptors is a woman aged 40 to 50 with Graves' hyperthyroidism. CDR3s include the opening cysteine and the closing phenylalanine or tryptophan. A D gene is named only where the DNA matches it firmly. Rows give clone size only sometimes, using once, few, many, or a class for an expanded clone.

TRBJ2-1 many TRBV6-5 TRBD2 CASSYSGAGGNEQFF TGTGCCAGCAGTTACTCTGGCGCGGGAGGCAATGAGCAGTTCTTC
TRBJ2-7 many TRBV20-1 NA CSARDLGEIYEQYF TGCAGTGCTAGAGATTTGGGGGAGATCTACGAGCAGTACTTC
TRBJ2-7 many TRBV6-1 NA CASSDQASYEQYF TGTGCCAGCAGTGATCAGGCCTCCTACGAGCAGTACTTC
TRBJ2-7 many TRBV28 NA CASSPRDSYEQYF TGTGCCAGCAGTCCACGGGACTCCTACGAGCAGTACTTC
TRBJ2-1 many TRBV2 NA CASSGGRTSVNEQFF TGTGCCAGCAGTGGGGGACGCACCAGCGTCAATGAGCAGTTCTTC
TRBJ2-1 many TRBV5-1 TRBD2 CASSLELAGGGNEQFF TGCGCCAGCAGCTTGGAACTAGCGGGAGGTGGCAATGAGCAGTTCTTC
TRBJ1-5 NA TRBV15 NA CATSRGFGDGSNQPQHF TGTGCCACCAGCAGGGGGTTTGGGGACGGGAGCAATCAGCCCCAGCATTTT
TRBJ2-5 many TRBV7-2 NA CASSLIAGRGGGTQYF TGTGCCAGCAGCCTGATAGCGGGCAGAGGGGGGGGGACCCAGTACTTC
TRBJ2-7 many TRBV20-1 NA CSATDSSYEQYF TGCAGTGCCACTGACAGCTCCTACGAGCAGTACTTC
TRBJ1-1 few TRBV6-1 NA CASSRRETEAFF TGTGCCAGCAGTCGTCGGGAGACTGAAGCTTTCTTT
TRBJ1-1 NA TRBV5-1 TRBD1 CASSLEGGGSTEAFF TGCGCCAGCAGCTTGGAAGGGGGCGGTTCCACTGAAGCTTTCTTT
TRBJ1-1 NA TRBV10-3 TRBD1 CAIKGGLTEAFF TGTGCCATCAAAGGGGGCCTCACTGAAGCTTTCTTT